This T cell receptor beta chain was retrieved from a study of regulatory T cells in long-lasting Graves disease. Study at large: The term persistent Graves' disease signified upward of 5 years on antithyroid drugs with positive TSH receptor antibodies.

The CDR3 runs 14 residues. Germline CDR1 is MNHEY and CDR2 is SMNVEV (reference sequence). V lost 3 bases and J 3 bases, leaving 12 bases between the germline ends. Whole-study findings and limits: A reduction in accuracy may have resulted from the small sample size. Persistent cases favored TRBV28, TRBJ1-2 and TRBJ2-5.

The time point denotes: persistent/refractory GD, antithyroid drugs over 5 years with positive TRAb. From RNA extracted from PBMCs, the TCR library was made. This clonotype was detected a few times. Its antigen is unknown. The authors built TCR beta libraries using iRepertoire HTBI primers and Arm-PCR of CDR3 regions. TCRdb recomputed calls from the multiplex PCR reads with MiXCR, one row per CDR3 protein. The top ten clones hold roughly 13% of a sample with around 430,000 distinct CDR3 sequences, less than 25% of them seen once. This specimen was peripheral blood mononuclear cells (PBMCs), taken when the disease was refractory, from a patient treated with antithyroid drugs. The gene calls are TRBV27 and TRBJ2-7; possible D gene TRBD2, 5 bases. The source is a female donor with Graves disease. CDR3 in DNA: TGTGCCAGCAGTTTGGAGGTGTACGGCTACGAGCAGTACTTC. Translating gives CASSLEVYGYEQYF.